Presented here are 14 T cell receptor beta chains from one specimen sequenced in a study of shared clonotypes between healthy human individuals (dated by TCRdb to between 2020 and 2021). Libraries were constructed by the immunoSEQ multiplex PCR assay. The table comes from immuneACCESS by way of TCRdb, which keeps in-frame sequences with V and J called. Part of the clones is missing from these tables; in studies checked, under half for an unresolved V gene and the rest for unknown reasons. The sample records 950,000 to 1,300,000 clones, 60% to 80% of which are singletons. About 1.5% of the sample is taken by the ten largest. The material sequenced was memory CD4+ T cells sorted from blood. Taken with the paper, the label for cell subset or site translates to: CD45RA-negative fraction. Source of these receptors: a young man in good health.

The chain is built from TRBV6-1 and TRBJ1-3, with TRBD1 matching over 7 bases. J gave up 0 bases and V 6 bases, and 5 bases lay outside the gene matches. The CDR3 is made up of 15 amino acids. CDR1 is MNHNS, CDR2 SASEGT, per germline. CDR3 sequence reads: CASSGQASSGNTIYF. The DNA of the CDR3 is TGTGCCAGCAGCGGACAGGCGAGCTCTGGAAACACCATATATTTT.

The CDR3 DNA follows: TGTGCCAGCAGCTTAATCGACGGATTGAACACTGAAGCTTTCTTT. Protein sequence: CASSLIDGLNTEAFF. This sequence joins TRBV7-8 and TRBJ1-1; no clear D. This CDR3 region has 15 residues. The V and J ends lost 2 bases and 0 bases respectively, with 10 bases between them. Germline V gene lookup returns CDR1 SGHVS and CDR2 FQNEAQ. Full variable domain (outside the CDR3, taken from reference TRBV7-8 and TRBJ1-1): GAGVSQSPRYKVAKRGQDVALRCDPISGHVSLFWYQQALGQGPEFLTYFQNEAQLDKSGLPSDRFFAERPEGSVSTLKIQRTQQEDSAVYLCASSLIDGLNTEAFFGQGTRLTVV.

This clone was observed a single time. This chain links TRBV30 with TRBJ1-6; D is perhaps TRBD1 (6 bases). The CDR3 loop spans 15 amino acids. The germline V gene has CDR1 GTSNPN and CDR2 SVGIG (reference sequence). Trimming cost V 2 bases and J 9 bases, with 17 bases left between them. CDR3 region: CAWSPPEQGSSPLHF. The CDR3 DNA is TGTGCCTGGAGTCCCCCGGAACAGGGATCTTCACCCCTCCACTTT.

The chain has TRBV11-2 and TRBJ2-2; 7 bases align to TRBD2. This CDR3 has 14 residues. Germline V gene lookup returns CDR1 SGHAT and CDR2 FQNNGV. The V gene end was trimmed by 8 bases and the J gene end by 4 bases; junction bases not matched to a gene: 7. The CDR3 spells CASRPGLLTGELFF. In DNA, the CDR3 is TGTGCCAGCCGCCCGGGACTACTCACCGGGGAGCTGTTTTTT.

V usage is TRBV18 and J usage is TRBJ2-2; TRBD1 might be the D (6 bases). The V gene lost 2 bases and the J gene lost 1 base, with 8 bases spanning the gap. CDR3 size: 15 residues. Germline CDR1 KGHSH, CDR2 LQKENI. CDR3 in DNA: TGTGCCAGCTCACCATTGACAGGGAACACCGGGGAGCTGTTTTTT. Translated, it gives CASSPLTGNTGELFF.

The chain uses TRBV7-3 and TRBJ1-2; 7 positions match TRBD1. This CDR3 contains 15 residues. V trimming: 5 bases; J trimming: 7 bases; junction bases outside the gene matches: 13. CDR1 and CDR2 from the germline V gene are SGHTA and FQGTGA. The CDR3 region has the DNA TGTGCCAGCAGCCCCGCTTCGACAGGGAGAATTGGCTACACCTTC. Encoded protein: CASSPASTGRIGYTF.

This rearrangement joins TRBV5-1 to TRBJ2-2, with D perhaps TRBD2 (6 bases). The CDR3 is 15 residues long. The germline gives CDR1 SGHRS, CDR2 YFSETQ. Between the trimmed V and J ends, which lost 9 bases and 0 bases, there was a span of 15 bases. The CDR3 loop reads CATGWGGTNTGELFF. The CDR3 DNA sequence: TGCGCCACCGGATGGGGCGGGACGAACACCGGGGAGCTGTTTTTT.

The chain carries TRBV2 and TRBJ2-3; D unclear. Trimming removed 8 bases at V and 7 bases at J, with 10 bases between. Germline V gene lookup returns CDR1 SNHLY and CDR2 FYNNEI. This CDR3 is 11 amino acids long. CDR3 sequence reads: CASGRENTQYF. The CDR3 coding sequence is TGTGCCAGCGGAAGGGAAAATACGCAGTATTTT.

The CDR3 loop reads CASSVTGGSNEKLFF. The DNA of the CDR3 is TGTGCCAGCAGTGTGACAGGGGGATCTAATGAAAAACTGTTTTTT. The gene calls are TRBV6-1 and TRBJ1-4, with TRBD1 matching 9 bases. The CDR3 runs 15 residues. Germline V lookup: CDR1 MNHNS, CDR2 SASEGT. J was trimmed by 3 bases and V by 4 bases; bases with no gene match: 3.

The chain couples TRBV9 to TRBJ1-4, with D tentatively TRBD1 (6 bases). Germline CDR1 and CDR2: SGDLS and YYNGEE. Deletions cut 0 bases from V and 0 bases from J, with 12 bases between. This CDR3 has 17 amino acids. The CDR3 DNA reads TGTGCCAGCAGCGTAGGGGCAGGGGACCCAACTAATGAAAAACTGTTTTTT. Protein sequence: CASSVGAGDPTNEKLFF.

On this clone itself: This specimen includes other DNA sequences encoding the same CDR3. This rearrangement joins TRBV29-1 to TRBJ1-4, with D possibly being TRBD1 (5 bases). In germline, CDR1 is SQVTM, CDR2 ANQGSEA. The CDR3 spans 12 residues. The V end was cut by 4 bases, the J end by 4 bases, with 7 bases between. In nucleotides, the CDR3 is TGCAGCGTTGGGGGGAATAATGAAAAACTGTTTTTT. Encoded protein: CSVGGNNEKLFF.

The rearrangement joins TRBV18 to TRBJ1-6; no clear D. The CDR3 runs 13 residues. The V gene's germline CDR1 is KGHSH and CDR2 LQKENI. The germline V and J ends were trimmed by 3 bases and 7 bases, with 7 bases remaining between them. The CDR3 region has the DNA TGTGCCAGCTCACCGGATAAAAATTCACCCCTCCACTTT. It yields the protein CASSPDKNSPLHF.

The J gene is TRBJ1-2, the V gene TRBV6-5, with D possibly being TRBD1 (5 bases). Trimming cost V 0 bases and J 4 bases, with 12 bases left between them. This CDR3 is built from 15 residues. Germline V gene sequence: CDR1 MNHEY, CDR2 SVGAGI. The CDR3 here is CASSYSTGGFYGYTF. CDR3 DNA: TGTGCCAGCAGTTACTCGACGGGGGGGTTCTATGGCTACACCTTC.

The CDR3 DNA reads as TGTGCCAGCAGTTACTCATCAGGGGAAGGGTATGGCTACACCTTC. Residues: CASSYSSGEGYGYTF. The rearrangement uses TRBV6-5 and TRBJ1-2, with a tentative D call TRBD1 (6 bases). The CDR3 has 15 residues. V gave up 0 bases and J gave up 5 bases, with 13 bases separating them. Germline CDR1 MNHEY, CDR2 SVGAGI.